The 5 T cell receptor beta chains below come from one sample, sequenced in a study of T cells after yellow fever vaccination. One entry per CDR3 protein, called by TCRdb with MiXCR from the 5' RACE reads. The repertoire holds 250,000 to 350,000 distinct CDR3 sequences, with about 10% as singletons. Source: CD4+ T cells sorted from PBMCs, taken 5 days after the yellow fever booster vaccination. The origin of the receptors is a man younger than 35 who received the YFV17D yellow fever vaccine.

This clonotype was seen a few times. The chain recombines TRBV30 with TRBJ1-3; 9 nucleotides agree with TRBD1. This CDR3 is 14 amino acids long. Germline values: CDR1 GTSNPN, CDR2 SVGIG (reference sequence). V lost 4 bases and J lost 1; bases outside the gene matches: 2. CDR3 in amino acids: CAWNRGRSGNTIYF. CDR3 coding DNA: TGTGCCTGGAACAGGGGGCGGTCTGGAAACACCATATATTTT. The full variable domain, its missing parts supplied by reference TRBV30 and TRBJ1-3, is SQTIHQWPATLVQPVGSPLSLECTVEGTSNPNLYWYRQAAGRGLQLLFYSVGIGQISSEVPQNLSASRPQDRQFILSSKKLLLSDSGFYLCAWNRGRSGNTIYFGEGSWLTVV.

V and J are TRBV19 and TRBJ1-4, with D possibly matching TRBD1 (6 bases). Germline V gene sequence: CDR1 LNHDA, CDR2 SQIVND (reference sequence). The CDR3 is 15 residues long. The ends were cut back, 3 bases at V and 6 bases at J, with 14 bases in the middle. The CDR3 loop is CASSMAGAGYEKLFF. The CDR3 DNA reads TGTGCCAGTAGTATGGCGGGGGCCGGGTATGAAAAACTGTTTTTT.

This clonotype showed up just a few times. The V and J genes are TRBV9 and TRBJ2-5; 8 bases line up with TRBD2. V dropped 0 bases and J dropped 5; count of bases not matched to a gene: 9. The CDR3 length is 16 residues. Germline assignment: CDR1 SGDLS and CDR2 YYNGEE. The CDR3 sequence: CASSVDVAGGGETQYF. CDR3 DNA: TGTGCCAGCAGCGTAGATGTTGCGGGGGGAGGGGAGACCCAGTACTTC.

This clonotype has just a few counts. The chain combines TRBV6-2 or TRBV6-3 with TRBJ2-3; D not resolved. Germline-derived CDR1 and CDR2 are MNHEY and SVGEGT. Trimming cost V 7 bases and J 2 bases, with 10 bases left between them. This CDR3 has 13 amino acids. This CDR3 is CASTPSFTDTQYF. The DNA for the CDR3 is TGTGCCAGCACCCCATCTTTCACAGATACGCAGTATTTT.

This clonotype was counted between two and nine times. The gene calls are TRBV19 and TRBJ2-2; tentatively, D is TRBD1 or TRBD2 (5 bases each). CDR3 size: 16 residues. The germline V gene encodes CDR1 LNHDA and CDR2 SQIVND (reference sequence). Trimming cost V 6 bases and J 1 base, with 15 bases left between them. The DNA of the CDR3 is TGTGCCAGTAGGCGTAGAGGGCAGGGGAACACCGGGGAGCTGTTTTTT. As protein: CASRRRGQGNTGELFF.